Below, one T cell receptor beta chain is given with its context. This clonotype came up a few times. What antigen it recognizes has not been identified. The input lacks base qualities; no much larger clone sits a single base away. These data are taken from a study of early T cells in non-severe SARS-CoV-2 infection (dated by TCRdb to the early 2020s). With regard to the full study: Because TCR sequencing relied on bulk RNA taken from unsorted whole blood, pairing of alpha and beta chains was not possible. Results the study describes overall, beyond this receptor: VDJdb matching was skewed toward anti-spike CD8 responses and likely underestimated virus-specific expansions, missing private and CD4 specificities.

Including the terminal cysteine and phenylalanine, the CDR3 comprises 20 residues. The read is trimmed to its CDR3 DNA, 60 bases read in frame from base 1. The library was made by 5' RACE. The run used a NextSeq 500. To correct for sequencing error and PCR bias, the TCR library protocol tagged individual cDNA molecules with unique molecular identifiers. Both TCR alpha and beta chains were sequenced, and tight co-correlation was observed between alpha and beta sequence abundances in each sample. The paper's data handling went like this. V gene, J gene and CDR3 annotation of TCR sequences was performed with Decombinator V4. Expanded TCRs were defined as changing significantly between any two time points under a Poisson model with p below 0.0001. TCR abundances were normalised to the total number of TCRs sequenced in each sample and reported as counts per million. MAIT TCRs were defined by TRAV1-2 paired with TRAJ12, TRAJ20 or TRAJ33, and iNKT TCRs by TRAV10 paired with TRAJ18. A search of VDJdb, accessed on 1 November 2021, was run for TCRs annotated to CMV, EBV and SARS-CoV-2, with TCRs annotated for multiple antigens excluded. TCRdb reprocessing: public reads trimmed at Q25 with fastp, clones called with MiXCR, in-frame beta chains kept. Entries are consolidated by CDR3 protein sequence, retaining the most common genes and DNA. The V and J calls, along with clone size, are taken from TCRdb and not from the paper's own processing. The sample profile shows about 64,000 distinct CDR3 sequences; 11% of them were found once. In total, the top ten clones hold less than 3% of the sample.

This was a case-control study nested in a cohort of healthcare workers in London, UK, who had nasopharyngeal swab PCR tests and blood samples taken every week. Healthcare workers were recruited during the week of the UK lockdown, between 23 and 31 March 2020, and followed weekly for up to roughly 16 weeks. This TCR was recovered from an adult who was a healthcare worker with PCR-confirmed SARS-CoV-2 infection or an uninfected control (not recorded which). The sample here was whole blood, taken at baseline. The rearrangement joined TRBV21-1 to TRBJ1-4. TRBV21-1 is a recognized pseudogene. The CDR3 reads CASSNNRASEKPFINEKLFF. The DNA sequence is TGTGCCAGCAGCAATAACCGCGCGTCAGAGAAGCCTTTCATTAATGAAAAACTGTTTTTT.